Included here is one TCR beta chain sequence, with context. What it binds is unknown. These data come from a study of T cells in localized non-small cell lung cancer. Whole-study findings and limits: Longer overall survival was associated with a higher density of T cells in the blood.

TCRdb's table, derived via immunoSEQ multiplex PCR, lists solely in-frame clones and lacks some. Of around 92,000 clones in the sample, roughly 88% were seen once. Trimming took 5 bases from V and 4 from J; bases not matched to a gene: 9. Germline CDR1 is SNHLY and CDR2 is FYNNEI. The CDR3 loop spans 17 amino acids. Sequences were derived from PBMCs, sampled before any cancer treatment. The chain employs TRBV2 and TRBJ2-3, with 13 bases aligning to TRBD2. The receptor was isolated from a woman aged 35-75 years with stage II squamous cell lung carcinoma. CDR3 nucleotide sequence: TGTGCCAGCAGTCCTACTAGCGGGAGGGCCGGGGCAGATACGCAGTATTTT. Amino acid sequence: CASSPTSGRAGADTQYF.